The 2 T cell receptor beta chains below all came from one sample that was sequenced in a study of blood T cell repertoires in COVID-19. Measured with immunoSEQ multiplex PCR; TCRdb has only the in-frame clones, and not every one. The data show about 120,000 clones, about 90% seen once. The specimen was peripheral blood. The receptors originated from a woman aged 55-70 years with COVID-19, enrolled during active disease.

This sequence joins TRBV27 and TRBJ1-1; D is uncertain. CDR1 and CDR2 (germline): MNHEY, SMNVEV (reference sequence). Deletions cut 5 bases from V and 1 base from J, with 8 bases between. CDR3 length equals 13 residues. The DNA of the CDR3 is TGTGCCAGCAGTGTTAACAAGAACACTGAAGCTTTCTTT. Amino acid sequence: CASSVNKNTEAFF.

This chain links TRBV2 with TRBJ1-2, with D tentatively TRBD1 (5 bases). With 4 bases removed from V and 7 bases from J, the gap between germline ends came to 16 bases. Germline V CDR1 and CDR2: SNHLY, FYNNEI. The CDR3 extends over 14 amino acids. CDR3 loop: CASSVTRETGGYTF. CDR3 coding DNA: TGTGCCAGCAGTGTTACAAGGGAAACAGGTGGCTACACCTTC. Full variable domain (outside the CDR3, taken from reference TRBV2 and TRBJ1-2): EPEVTQTPSHQVTQMGQEVILRCVPISNHLYFYWYRQILGQKVEFLVSFYNNEISEKSEIFDDQFSVERPDGSNFTLKIRSTKLEDSAMYFCASSVTRETGGYTFGSGTRLTVV.